This entry features one TCR beta chain sequence. Its matching antigen is unknown. This CDR3 has 14 amino acids. After removal of 7 bases from V and 7 bases from J, the junction contained 10 bases not matched to a gene. The record originates from a study of blood T cells in healthy people across ages. General study results and limits: Using unsorted PBMCs precluded a conclusive naive versus antigen-experienced comparison.

A second about 7 to 11 cycle PCR used barcoded and J-beta primers. TCRdb reprocessed the 5' RACE reads with MiXCR, giving one entry per CDR3 protein. The sample lists over 700,000 distinct CDR3 sequences; 25% were seen once. The same data also went into a second study, on T cells of mothers and their children. Per that paper: All RNA that had been extracted was used for cDNA synthesis at roughly 1.6 ug per 15 ul. The overlap seen between related mothers and children slightly exceeded that of unrelated pairs, though not significantly.

The clonotype comes from a boy aged 10-17 years in good health. The rearrangement links TRBV12-3 or TRBV12-4 to TRBJ1-5; 7 bases are a match to TRBD1. The sequencing input was blood. For the CDR3, the DNA is TGTGCCAGCACCAACACAGGGGATGGCCAGCCCCAGCATTTT. Protein sequence: CASTNTGDGQPQHF.